These 11 T cell receptor beta chains came from one sample sequenced in a study of T cell repertoires in cytomegalovirus infection. TCRdb used MiXCR to reprocess the reads, holding one entry per CDR3 protein. The sample shows more than 650,000 distinct CDR3 sequences, about a third of them seen only once. Sequenced sample: PBMCs. The receptors were gathered from a human donor in good health (CMV status not recorded). Some clones in this sample may be carry-over from other donors' samples.

This clonotype was counted a few times. DNA of the CDR3: TGTGCCAGCAGCTTACGGGGGCCCAATCTAGAGACCCAGTACTTC. It translates to CASSLRGPNLETQYF. This chain links TRBV7-2 with TRBJ2-5, with D perhaps matching TRBD1 or TRBD2 (6 bases each). Trimming took 2 bases from V and 4 from J, leaving 14 bases between them. There are 15 residues in the CDR3. Germline V gives CDR1 SGHTA, CDR2 FQGNSA.

This sequence joins TRBV20-1 and TRBJ2-5; a possible D gene is TRBD2 (6 bases). Deletions cut 4 bases from V and 2 bases from J, with 11 bases between. CDR1 DFQATT and CDR2 SNEGSKA come from the germline V gene (reference sequence). The CDR3 extends over 13 amino acids. Written as DNA, the CDR3 is TGCAGTGCTAAAGTGGGAGGACAAGAGACCCAGTACTTC. As protein: CSAKVGGQETQYF.

Concerning this clonotype: An end of the junction differs from the germline gene, which may be a read error. The rearrangement uses TRBV11-1 and TRBJ1-2; TRBD1 matches at 8 bases. The germline CDR1 and CDR2 sequences are SGHAT and FQDESV (reference sequence). The CDR3 totals 13 residues. This CDR3 reads CASISGQGHGYPF. In nucleotides, the CDR3 is TGTGCCAGCATCTCCGGACAGGGTCATGGCTACCCCTTC. The whole variable domain, remainder taken from reference TRBV11-1 and TRBJ1-2, is EAEVAQSPRYKITEKSQAVAFWCDPISGHATLYWYRQILGQGPELLVQFQDESVVDDSQLPKDRFSAERLKGVDSTLKIQPAELGDSAMYLCASISGQGHGYPFGSGTRLTVV.

The chain links TRBV19 to TRBJ2-1; maybe TRBD2 (6 bases). Germline lookup yields CDR1 LNHDA and CDR2 SQIVND (reference sequence). CDR3 length: 13 amino acids. V shed 6 bases and J shed 4 bases, with 10 bases lying between them. The chain's CDR3 is CASRDGGYNEQFF. The CDR3 DNA reads as TGTGCCAGTAGGGATGGAGGGTACAATGAGCAGTTCTTC.

This clonotype has a handful of counts. CDR3 nucleotide sequence: TGTGCCAGCAGCTCTTCCGGGACAGGGGATCTCTACGAGCAGTACTTC. It specifies CASSSSGTGDLYEQYF. The rearrangement uses TRBV7-9 and TRBJ2-7; 10 bases align to TRBD1. The germline gives CDR1 SEHNR, CDR2 FQNEAQ (reference sequence). The junction had 9 bases not matched to a gene; V was cut back by 4 bases and J by 3 bases. The CDR3 extends over 16 amino acids.

This clonotype was recorded a few times. V and J are TRBV27 and TRBJ1-2, with 7 bases matching TRBD1. Germline trimming cut 7 bases from V and 4 bases from J; bases unmatched to any gene: 6. CDR1 MNHEY and CDR2 SMNVEV come from the germline V gene (reference sequence). The CDR3 runs 13 residues. The CDR3: CASTSTGIYGYTF. The CDR3 DNA is TGTGCCAGCACCTCGACAGGGATCTATGGCTACACCTTC.

This clonotype occurred once. With a much larger clone just one base away, this may be a read error. The conserved phenylalanine or tryptophan normally closing the CDR3 is absent here, so this likely arose from a read error. This chain joins TRBV7-2 and TRBJ2-5, with D uncertain. The CDR3 consists of 10 residues. Trimming stripped 6 bases from V and 2 bases from J, with 1 base between. The germline V gene has CDR1 SGHTA and CDR2 FQGNSA. The CDR3 nucleotides are TGTGCCAGCAGTCAAGAGACCCAGTACTTA. Its translation is CASSQETQYL.

As concerns this clonotype: Its ends do not fully match the called genes, so a read error is possible. The rearrangement uses TRBV7-9 and TRBJ2-5; the D is unclear. Germline V gene sequence: CDR1 SEHNR, CDR2 FQNEAQ (reference sequence). The CDR3 is made up of 16 amino acids. The CDR3 loop reads CDSSFKARVNQETQYF. CDR3 DNA: TGTGACAGCAGCTTCAAGGCCCGGGTGAACCAAGAGACCCAGTACTTC.

V usage is TRBV12-3 or TRBV12-4 and J usage is TRBJ1-2; D might be TRBD1 (5 bases). V dropped 5 bases and J dropped 4 bases, with 11 bases sitting between them. This CDR3 is built from 13 residues. The CDR3 sequence is CASSPQGFYGYTF. The CDR3 DNA follows: TGTGCCAGCAGTCCCCAGGGATTCTATGGCTACACCTTC.

DNA for the CDR3: TGTGCCAGCAGCTTAGGGCGGGGGCGGCCCCAGCATTTT. Protein sequence: CASSLGRGRPQHF. The chain recombines TRBV11-2 with TRBJ1-5; a possible D gene is TRBD1 (6 bases). Germline assignment: CDR1 SGHAT and CDR2 FQNNGV. V was shortened by 1 base and J by 9 bases, with 10 bases between the two germline ends. The CDR3 totals 13 residues.

This clonotype was counted a few times. V gene TRBV7-9 combines with J gene TRBJ2-1, with TRBD1 as a possible D gene (6 bases). V was cut by 0 bases and J by 4 bases, with 16 bases left in between. The CDR3 length is 17 residues. The germline V gene encodes CDR1 SEHNR and CDR2 FQNEAQ (reference sequence). The CDR3 DNA is TGTGCCAGCAGCTTAGCCACGCCAGGGACATATTACAATGAGCAGTTCTTC. Its protein product is CASSLATPGTYYNEQFF. The variable domain in full, completed from reference TRBV7-9 and TRBJ2-1, reads DTGVSQNPRHKITKRGQNVTFRCDPISEHNRLYWYRQTLGQGPEFLTYFQNEAQLEKSRLLSDRFSAERPKGSFSTLEIQRTEQGDSAMYLCASSLATPGTYYNEQFFGPGTRLTVL.